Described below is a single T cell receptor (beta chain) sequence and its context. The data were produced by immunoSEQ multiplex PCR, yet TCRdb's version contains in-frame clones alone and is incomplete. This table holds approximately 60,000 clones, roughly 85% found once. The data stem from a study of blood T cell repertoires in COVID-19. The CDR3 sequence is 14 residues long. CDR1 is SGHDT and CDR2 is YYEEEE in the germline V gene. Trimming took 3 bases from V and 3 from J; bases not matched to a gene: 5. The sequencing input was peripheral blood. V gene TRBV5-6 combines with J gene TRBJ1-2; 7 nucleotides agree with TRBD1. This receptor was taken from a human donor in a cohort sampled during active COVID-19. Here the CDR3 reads CASSSTGTDYGYTF. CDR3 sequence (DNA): TGTGCCAGCAGCTCGACCGGGACAGACTATGGCTACACCTTC.